A single T cell receptor (beta chain) is shown here with its context. The record originates from a study of patients and donors after allogeneic stem cell transplantation. Germline V gives CDR1 KGHSH, CDR2 LQKENI. CDR3 length: 13 amino acids. Trimming removed 3 bases from V and 2 bases from J, with 4 bases in between. MiXCR, run by TCRdb on the RT-PCR reads, gives a single entry per CDR3 protein. Among just over 55,000 distinct CDR3 sequences listed, 13% were seen once. The clonotype was recovered from a human donor who was either an allogeneic HSCT recipient or a stem cell or donor lymphocyte infusion donor (not recorded which). It is not recorded whose cells these are; they may come from a transplant donor. Sequencing was done on a sample of blood, either unsorted or a sorted T cell fraction (not recorded which). The rearrangement links TRBV18 to TRBJ2-2, with D unresolved. CDR3 DNA: TGTGCCAGCTCACCCCCCAACACCGGGGAGCTGTTTTTT. Protein product: CASSPPNTGELFF.